This T cell receptor beta chain came from a study of control samples from healthy donors and cancer patients. This clone was picked up a small number of times. Sequencing was performed with immunoSEQ multiplex PCR; in TCRdb, only in-frame clones are kept and a portion is missing. This sample has approximately 70,000 clones, with approximately 90% found just once. Sequenced: PBMCs. The sequence was obtained from a man aged 60 to 69 with colorectal cancer.

This CDR3 reads CASSLVQGPSETQYF. CDR3 coding DNA: TGCGCCAGCAGCTTGGTACAGGGTCCTTCAGAGACCCAGTACTTC. J is TRBJ2-5 and V is TRBV5-1; weak D call: TRBD1 (6 bases). The germline CDR1 and CDR2 sequences are SGHRS and YFSETQ. V gave up 0 bases and J gave up 4 bases, with 13 bases separating them. This CDR3 is built from 15 residues.